This T cell receptor (beta chain) was sequenced for a study of radiotherapy plus CTLA-4 blockade in lung cancer. Across the study: With around 30% of patients having disease control, objective responses were seen in roughly 18%.

Focal radiation plus CTLA-4 blockade with ipilimumab was given to patients with chemo-refractory metastatic non-small-cell lung cancer. As to this clone: The antigen remains undetermined.

Per the germline V gene, CDR1 is SNHLY and CDR2 is FYNNEI. The CDR3 loop spans 17 amino acids. The assay was immunoSEQ multiplex PCR, and TCRdb's table has in-frame clones only and misses some. Here the sample spans about 110,000 clones, about 80% being singletons. Points from the study as a whole: Tumor-derived TCR clones expanded in blood after radiotherapy plus ipilimumab.

V usage is TRBV2 and J usage is TRBJ2-5, with a tentative D call TRBD1 (5 bases). The J call may be wrong; the DNA end is better matched by TRBJ2-7. This TCR was sampled from a human donor with non-small cell lung cancer that progressed on radiotherapy plus ipilimumab. Some clones in this sample may be carry-over from other donors' samples. The sequences come from peripheral blood, collected from a patient treated with radiotherapy plus ipilimumab. Here the CDR3 DNA reads TGTGCCAGCAGTGAATATGAACTCAGGGATCGACCCTACGAGCAGTACTTC. Amino acids: CASSEYELRDRPYEQYF.